The text below deals with one T cell receptor beta chain. Antigen specificity is unknown. The data were taken from a study of Ad26.COV2.S vaccination and SARS-CoV-2 variants. Clones were sequenced by immunoSEQ multiplex PCR, and TCRdb holds only the in-frame ones, with some missing. The table records around 140,000 clones, 70% to 90% of them present only once. Germline lookup yields CDR1 WSHSY and CDR2 SAAADI. The CDR3 contains 13 residues. V was pared by 6 bases and J by 3 bases, with 3 bases of the junction left unmatched. Findings and limits, study-wide: Substantial breadth was reported for post-vaccination spike-specific CD8+ and CD4+ T cells. Among vaccine recipients, spike-specific TCR breadth exceeded that of placebo recipients. There was a possibility that the TCR breadth and depth analyses underestimated total T cell responses.

This receptor was taken from a human donor who had recovered from COVID-19. Sequencing was performed on peripheral blood, taken after recovery from COVID-19. The rearrangement links TRBV10-2 to TRBJ2-7, with 9 bases matching TRBD1. The CDR3 nucleotides are TGCGCCAGCAGCTCGGGACAGGGCTACGAGCAGTACTTC. Translated: CASSSGQGYEQYF.